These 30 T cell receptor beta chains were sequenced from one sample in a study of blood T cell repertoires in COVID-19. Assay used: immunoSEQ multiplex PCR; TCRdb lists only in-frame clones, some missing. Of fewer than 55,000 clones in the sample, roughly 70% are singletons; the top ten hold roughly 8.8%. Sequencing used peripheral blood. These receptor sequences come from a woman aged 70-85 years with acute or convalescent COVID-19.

The CDR3 DNA reads as TGTGCCAGCTCACCAGGCAGGGATGACATTCAGTACTTC. This encodes CASSPGRDDIQYF. The J gene is TRBJ2-4, the V gene TRBV18; D is perhaps TRBD1 (5 bases). V shed 2 bases and J shed 8 bases, with 10 bases lying between them. The CDR3 contains 13 residues. Germline CDR1 is KGHSH and CDR2 is LQKENI.

CDR3 protein: CASSLQGVDTEAFF. The CDR3 nucleotides read TGTGCCAGCAGCTTGCAGGGTGTGGACACTGAAGCTTTCTTT. This rearrangement joins TRBV5-4 to TRBJ1-1; TRBD1 might be the D (5 bases). Trimming pared 1 base from V and 3 bases from J, leaving 10 bases between. Germline assignment: CDR1 SGHNT and CDR2 YYREEE (reference sequence). The CDR3 consists of 14 residues.

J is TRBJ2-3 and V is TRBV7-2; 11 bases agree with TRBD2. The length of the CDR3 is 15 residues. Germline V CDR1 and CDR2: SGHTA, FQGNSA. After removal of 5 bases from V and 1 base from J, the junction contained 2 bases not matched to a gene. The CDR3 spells CASSQTSGGTDTQYF. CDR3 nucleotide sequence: TGTGCCAGCAGCCAGACTAGCGGGGGCACAGATACGCAGTATTTT.

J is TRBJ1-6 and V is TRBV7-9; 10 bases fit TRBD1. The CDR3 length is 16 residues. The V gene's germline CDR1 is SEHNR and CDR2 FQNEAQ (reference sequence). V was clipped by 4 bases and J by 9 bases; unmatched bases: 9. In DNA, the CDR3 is TGTGCCAGCAGCTCCCCGAGACAGGGGGCTGGTTCACCCCTCCACTTT. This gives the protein CASSSPRQGAGSPLHF.

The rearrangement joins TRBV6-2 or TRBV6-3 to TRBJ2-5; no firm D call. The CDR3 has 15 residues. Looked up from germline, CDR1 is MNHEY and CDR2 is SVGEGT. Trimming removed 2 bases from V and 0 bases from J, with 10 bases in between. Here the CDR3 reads CASSYGSNDQETQYF. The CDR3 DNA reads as TGTGCCAGCAGTTACGGCTCCAACGACCAAGAGACCCAGTACTTC.

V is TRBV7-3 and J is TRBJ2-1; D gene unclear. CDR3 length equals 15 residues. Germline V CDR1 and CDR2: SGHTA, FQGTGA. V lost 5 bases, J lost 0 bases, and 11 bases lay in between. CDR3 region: CASSPTPISYNEQFF. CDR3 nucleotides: TGTGCCAGCAGCCCGACTCCTATCTCCTACAATGAGCAGTTCTTC.

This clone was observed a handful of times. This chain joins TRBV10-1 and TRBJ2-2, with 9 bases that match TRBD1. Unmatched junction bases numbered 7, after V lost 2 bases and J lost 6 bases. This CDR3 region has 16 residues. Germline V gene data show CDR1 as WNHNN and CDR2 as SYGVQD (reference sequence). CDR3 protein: CASSEVGGTGPGELFF. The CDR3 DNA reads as TGCGCCAGCAGTGAGGTCGGGGGGACAGGGCCCGGGGAGCTGTTTTTT.

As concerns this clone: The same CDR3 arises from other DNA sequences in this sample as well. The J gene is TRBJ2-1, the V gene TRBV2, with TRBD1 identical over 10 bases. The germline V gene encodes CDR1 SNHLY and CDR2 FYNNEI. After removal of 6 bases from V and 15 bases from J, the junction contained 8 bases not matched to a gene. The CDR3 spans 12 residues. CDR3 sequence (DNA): TGTGCCAGCAGCCCCACCCGGGACAGGGGGTTCTTC. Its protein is CASSPTRDRGFF.

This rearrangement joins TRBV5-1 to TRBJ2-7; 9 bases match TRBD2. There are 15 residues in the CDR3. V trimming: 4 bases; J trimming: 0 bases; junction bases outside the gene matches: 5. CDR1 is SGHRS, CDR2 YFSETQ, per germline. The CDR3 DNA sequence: TGCGCCAGCAGCAGACTAGCGGAAGGCTCCTACGAGCAGTACTTC. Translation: CASSRLAEGSYEQYF. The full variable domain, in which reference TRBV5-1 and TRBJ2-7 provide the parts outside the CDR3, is KAGVTQTPRYLIKTRGQQVTLSCSPISGHRSVSWYQQTPGQGLQFLFEYFSETQRNKGNFPGRFSGRQFSNSRSEMNVSTLELGDSALYLCASSRLAEGSYEQYFGPGTRLTVT.

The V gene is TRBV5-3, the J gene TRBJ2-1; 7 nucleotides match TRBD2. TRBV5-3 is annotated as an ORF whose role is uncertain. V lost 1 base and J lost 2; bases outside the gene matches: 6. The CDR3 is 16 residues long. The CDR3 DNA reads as TGTGCCAGAAGCTTGAGTCCAGCGGGAACCTACAATGAGCAGTTCTTC. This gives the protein CARSLSPAGTYNEQFF.

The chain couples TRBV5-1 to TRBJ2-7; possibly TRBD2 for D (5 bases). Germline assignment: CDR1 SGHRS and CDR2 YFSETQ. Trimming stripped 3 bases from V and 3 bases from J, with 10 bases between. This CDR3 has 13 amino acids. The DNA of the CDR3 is TGCGCCAGCAGCTCCTCCGGGAACTACGAGCAGTACTTC. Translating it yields CASSSSGNYEQYF.

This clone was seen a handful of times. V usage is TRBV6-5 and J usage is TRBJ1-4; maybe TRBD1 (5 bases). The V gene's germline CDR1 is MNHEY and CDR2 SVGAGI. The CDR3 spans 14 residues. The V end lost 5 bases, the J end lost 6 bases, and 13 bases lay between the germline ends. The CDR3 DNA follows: TGTGCCAGCAGTAACCAGGGTAATCATGAAAAACTGTTTTTT. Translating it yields CASSNQGNHEKLFF.

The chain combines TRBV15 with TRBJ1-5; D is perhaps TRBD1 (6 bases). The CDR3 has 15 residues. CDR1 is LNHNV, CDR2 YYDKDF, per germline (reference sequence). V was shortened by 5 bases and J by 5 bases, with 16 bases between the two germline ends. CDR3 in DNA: TGTGCCACCAGCGTGCACAGGGTAGGCGATCAGCCCCAGCATTTT. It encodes CATSVHRVGDQPQHF. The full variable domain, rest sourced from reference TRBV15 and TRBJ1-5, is DAMVIQNPRYQVTQFGKPVTLSCSQTLNHNVMYWYQQKSSQAPKLLFHYYDKDFNNEADTPDNFQSRRPNTSFCFLDIRSPGLGDTAMYLCATSVHRVGDQPQHFGDGTRLSIL.

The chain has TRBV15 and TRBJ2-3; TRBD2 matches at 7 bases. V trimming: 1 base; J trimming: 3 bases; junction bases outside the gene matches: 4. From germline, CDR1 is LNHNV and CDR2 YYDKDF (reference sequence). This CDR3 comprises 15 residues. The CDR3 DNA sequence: TGTGCCACCAGCAGAGGGGAGGGGCAGACAGATACGCAGTATTTT. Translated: CATSRGEGQTDTQYF.

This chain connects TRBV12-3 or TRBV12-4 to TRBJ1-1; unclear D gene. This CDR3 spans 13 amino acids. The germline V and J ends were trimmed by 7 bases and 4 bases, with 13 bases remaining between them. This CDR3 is CASTTTAGTEAFF. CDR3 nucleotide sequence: TGTGCCAGCACAACCACAGCGGGCACTGAAGCTTTCTTT.

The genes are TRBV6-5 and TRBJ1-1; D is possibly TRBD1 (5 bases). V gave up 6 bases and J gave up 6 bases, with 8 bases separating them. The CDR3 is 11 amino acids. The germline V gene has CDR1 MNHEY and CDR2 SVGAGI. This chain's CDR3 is CASRSGSEAFF. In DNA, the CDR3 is TGTGCCAGCAGGTCAGGGTCTGAAGCTTTCTTT.

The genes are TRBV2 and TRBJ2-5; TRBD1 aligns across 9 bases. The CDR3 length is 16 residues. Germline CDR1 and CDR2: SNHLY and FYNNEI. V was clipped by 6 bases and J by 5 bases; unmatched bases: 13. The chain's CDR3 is CASSLPPGQGWETQYF. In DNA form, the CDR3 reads TGTGCCAGCAGCTTACCGCCGGGACAGGGATGGGAGACCCAGTACTTC.

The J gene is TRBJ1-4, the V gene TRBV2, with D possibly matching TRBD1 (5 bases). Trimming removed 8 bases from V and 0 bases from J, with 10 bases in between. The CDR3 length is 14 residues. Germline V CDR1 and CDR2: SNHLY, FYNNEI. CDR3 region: CASGGGATNEKLFF. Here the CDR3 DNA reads TGTGCCAGCGGGGGGGGTGCAACTAATGAAAAACTGTTTTTT.

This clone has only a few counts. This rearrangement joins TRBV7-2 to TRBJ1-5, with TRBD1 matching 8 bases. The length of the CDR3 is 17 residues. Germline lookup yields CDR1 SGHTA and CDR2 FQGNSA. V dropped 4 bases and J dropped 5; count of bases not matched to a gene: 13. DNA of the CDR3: TGTGCCAGCAGCTGGAGATCCGGGACAGGAGTTTATCAGCCCCAGCATTTT. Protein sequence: CASSWRSGTGVYQPQHF.

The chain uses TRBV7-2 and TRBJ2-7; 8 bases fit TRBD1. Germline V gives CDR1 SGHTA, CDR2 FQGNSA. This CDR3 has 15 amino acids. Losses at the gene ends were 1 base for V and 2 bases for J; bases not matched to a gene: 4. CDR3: CASSLGDRRTYEQYF. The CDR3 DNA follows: TGTGCCAGCAGCTTAGGGGACAGGAGAACCTACGAGCAGTACTTC.

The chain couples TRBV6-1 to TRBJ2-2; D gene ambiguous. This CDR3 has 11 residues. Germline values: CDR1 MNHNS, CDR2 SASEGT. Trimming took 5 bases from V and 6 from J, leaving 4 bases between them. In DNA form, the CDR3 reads TGTGCCAGCAGTTCCTCCGGGGAGCTGTTTTTT. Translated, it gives CASSSSGELFF.

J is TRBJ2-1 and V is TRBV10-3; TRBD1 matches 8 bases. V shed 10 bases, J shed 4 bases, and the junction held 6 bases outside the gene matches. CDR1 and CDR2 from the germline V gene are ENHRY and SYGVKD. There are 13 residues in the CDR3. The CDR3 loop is CATSGGMYNEQFF. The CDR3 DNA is TGTGCCACCTCAGGGGGCATGTACAATGAGCAGTTCTTC.

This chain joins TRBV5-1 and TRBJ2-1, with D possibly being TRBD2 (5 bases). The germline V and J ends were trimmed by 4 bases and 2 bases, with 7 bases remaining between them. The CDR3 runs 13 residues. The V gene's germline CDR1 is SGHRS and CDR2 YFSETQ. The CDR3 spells CASSAGTYNEQFF. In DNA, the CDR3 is TGCGCCAGCAGCGCCGGGACCTACAATGAGCAGTTCTTC.

The CDR3, as DNA: TGTGCCAGCAGCTGGGGACAGGCCGCTGGCGGCTACACCTTC. Amino acid sequence: CASSWGQAAGGYTF. The chain employs TRBV5-4 and TRBJ1-2, with 8 bases matching TRBD1. The CDR3 has 14 residues. CDR1 SGHNT and CDR2 YYREEE come from the germline V gene (reference sequence). Germline trimming cut 3 bases from V and 8 bases from J; bases unmatched to any gene: 9.

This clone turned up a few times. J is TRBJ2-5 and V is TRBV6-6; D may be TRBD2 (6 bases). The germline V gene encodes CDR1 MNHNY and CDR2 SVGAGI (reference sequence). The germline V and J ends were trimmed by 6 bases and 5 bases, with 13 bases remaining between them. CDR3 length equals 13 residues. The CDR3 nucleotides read TGTGCCAGCAGCAGACTAGAGGGGGAGACCCAGTACTTC. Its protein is CASSRLEGETQYF.

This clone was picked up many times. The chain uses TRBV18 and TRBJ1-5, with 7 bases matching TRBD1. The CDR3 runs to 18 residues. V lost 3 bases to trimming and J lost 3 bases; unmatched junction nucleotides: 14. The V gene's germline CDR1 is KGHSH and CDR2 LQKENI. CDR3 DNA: TGTGCCAGCTCACCCCGAGATTGGACGGACAGGACCAATCAGCCCCAGCATTTT. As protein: CASSPRDWTDRTNQPQHF.

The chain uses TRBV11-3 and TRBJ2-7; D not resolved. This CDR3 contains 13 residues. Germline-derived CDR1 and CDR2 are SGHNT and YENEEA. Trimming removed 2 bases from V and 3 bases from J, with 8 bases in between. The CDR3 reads CASSLSRGYEQYF. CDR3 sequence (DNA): TGTGCCAGCAGCTTATCAAGAGGCTACGAGCAGTACTTC.

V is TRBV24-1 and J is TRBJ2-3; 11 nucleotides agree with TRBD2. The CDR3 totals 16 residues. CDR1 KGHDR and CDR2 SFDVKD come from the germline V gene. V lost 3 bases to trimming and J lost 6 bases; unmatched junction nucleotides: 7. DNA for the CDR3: TGTGCCACCAGTGATCCACTAGCGGGAGTGGTTGATACGCAGTATTTT. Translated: CATSDPLAGVVDTQYF.

CDR3 coding DNA: TGTGCCAGCAGCTTACCGGGACAGGTCATTGAAGCTTTCTTT. Its translation is CASSLPGQVIEAFF. The rearrangement uses TRBV5-6 and TRBJ1-1; TRBD1 matches 8 bases. The V segment lost 2 bases and the J segment 7 bases; nucleotides outside the gene matches: 7. Germline lookup yields CDR1 SGHDT and CDR2 YYEEEE. CDR3 length: 14 amino acids.

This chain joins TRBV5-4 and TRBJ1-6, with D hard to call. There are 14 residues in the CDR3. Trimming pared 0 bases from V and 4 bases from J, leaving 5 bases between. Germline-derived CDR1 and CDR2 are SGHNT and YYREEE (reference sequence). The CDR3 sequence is CASSLEQYNSPLHF. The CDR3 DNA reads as TGTGCCAGCAGCTTGGAACAGTATAATTCACCCCTCCACTTT.